The TCR beta chain described here comes from a study of blood T cell repertoires in COVID-19. Study in general: COVID-19 samples, acute and convalescent, were from the United States, Italy and Spain. From T cells, B-cell-depleted T cells, or PBMCs came the material, which was cDNA or gDNA.

In the source study's methods: Estimation of nucleated cell counts relied on the amplification of reference gene primers. Profiled with immunoSEQ multiplex PCR; TCRdb holds only in-frame clones, not every one. Clonal size and the V and J genes are those of that table, whereas D and trimming came from the DNA. The table shows over 75,000 clones, with 70% to 90% occurring only once. Looked up from germline, CDR1 is SGHNT and CDR2 is YYREEE (reference sequence). Between the trimmed V and J ends, which lost 0 bases and 4 bases, there was a span of 10 bases. This CDR3 spans 14 amino acids. The clonotype originates from a woman of 80 years or more with acute or convalescent COVID-19. J is TRBJ1-2 and V is TRBV5-4; D remains ambiguous. The sequenced sample consisted of peripheral blood. CDR3 nucleotide sequence: TGTGCCAGCAGCTTGGTGACAACGATCTATGGCTACACCTTC. It specifies CASSLVTTIYGYTF.